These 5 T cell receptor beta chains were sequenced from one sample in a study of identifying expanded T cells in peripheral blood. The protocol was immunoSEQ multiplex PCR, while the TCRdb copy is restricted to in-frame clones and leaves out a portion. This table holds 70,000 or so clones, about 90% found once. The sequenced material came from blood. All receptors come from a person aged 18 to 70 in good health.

DNA of the CDR3: TGCGCCAGCAGCTTCGAGGGCAGGGGGGCTGGGGATACGCAGTATTTT. This sequence encodes CASSFEGRGAGDTQYF. The chain employs TRBV5-1 and TRBJ2-3; D perhaps matches TRBD1 (7 bases). The CDR3 runs to 16 residues. V dropped 2 bases and J dropped 6 bases, with 19 bases sitting between them. In germline, CDR1 is SGHRS, CDR2 YFSETQ.

CDR3 residues: CASSQGTAAYEQYF. Written as DNA, the CDR3 is TGCGCCAGCAGCCAAGGGACAGCTGCCTACGAGCAGTACTTC. V usage is TRBV4-1 and J usage is TRBJ2-7; perhaps TRBD1 as D (6 bases). V was clipped by 1 base and J by 2 bases, with 9 bases between them. The CDR3 spans 14 residues. Germline V lookup: CDR1 MGHRA, CDR2 YSYEKL.

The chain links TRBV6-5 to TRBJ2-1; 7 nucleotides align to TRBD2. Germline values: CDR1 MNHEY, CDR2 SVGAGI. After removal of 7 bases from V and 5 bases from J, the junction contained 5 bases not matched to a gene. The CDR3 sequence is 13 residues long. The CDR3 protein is CASIGTNNNEQFF. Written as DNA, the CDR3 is TGTGCCAGCATCGGGACTAATAACAATGAGCAGTTCTTC.

The CDR3 here is CASSASGANVLTF. DNA of the CDR3: TGCGCCAGCAGCGCATCTGGGGCCAACGTCCTGACTTTC. V and J are TRBV4-3 and TRBJ2-6; D not certain. Trimming removed 5 bases at V and 1 base at J, with 3 bases between. The CDR3 runs 13 residues. Germline CDR1 and CDR2: LGHNA and YSLEER.

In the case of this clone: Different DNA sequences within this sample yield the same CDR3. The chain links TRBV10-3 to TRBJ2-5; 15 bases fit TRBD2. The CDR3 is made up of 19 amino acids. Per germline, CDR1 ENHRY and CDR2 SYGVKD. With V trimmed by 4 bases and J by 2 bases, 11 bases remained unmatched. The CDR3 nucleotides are TGTGCCATCAGTGTCAAACCGGGACTAGCGGGGGGCCAGCAAGAGACCCAGTACTTC. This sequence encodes CAISVKPGLAGGQQETQYF.